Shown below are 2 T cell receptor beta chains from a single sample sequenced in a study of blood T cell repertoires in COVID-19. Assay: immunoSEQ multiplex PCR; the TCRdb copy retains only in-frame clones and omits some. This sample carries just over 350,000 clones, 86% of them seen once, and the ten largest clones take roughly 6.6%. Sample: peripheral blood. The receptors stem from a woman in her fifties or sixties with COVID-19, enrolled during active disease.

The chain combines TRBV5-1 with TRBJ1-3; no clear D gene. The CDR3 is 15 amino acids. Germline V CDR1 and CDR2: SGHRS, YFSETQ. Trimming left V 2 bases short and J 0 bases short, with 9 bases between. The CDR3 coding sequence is TGCGCCAGCAGCTTACAGTTGAGCTCTGGAAACACCATATATTTT. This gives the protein CASSLQLSSGNTIYF.

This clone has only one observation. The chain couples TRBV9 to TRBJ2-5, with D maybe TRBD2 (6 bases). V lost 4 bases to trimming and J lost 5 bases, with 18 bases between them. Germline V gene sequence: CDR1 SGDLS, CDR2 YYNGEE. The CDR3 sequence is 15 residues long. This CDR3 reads CASSTLGDSSETQYF. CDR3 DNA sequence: TGTGCCAGCAGCACCCTCGGGGACTCCAGTGAGACCCAGTACTTC.